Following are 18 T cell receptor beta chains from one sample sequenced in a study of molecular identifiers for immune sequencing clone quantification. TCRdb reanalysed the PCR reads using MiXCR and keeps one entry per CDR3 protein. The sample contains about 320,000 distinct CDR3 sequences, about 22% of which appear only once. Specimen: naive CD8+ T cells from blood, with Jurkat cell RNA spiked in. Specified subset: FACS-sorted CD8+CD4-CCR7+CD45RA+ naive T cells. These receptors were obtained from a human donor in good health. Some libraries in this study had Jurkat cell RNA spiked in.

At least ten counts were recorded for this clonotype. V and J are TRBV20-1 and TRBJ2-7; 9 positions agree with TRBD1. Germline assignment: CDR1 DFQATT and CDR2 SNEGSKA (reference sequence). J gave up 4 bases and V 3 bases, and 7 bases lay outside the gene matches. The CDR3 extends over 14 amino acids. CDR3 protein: CSARPRDREYEQYF. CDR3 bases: TGCAGTGCTAGGCCCCGGGACAGGGAGTACGAGCAGTACTTC.

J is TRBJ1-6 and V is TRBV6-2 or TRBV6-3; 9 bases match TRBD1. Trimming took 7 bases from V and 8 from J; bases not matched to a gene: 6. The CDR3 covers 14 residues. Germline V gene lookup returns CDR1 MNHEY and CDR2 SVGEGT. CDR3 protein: CASTDRGFYSPLHF. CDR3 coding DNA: TGTGCCAGCACCGACAGGGGGTTTTATTCACCCCTCCACTTT.

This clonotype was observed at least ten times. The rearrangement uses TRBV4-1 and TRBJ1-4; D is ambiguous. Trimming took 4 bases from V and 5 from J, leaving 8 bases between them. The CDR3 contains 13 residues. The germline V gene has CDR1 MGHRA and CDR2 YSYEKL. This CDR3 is CASSPILNEKLFF. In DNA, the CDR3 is TGCGCCAGCAGCCCCATTCTGAATGAAAAACTGTTTTTT.

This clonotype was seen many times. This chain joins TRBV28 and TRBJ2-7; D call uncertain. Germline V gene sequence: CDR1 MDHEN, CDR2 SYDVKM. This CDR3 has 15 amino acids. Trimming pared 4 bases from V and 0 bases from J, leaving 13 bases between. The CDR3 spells CASSSPPTYSYEQYF. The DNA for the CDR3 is TGTGCCAGCAGTTCCCCCCCGACTTACTCCTACGAGCAGTACTTC.

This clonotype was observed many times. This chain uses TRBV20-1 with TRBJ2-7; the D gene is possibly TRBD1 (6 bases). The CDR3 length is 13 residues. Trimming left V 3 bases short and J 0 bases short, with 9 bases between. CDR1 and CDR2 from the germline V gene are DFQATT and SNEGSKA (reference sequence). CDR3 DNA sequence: TGCAGTGCTAGGGGGACATCCTCCTACGAGCAGTACTTC. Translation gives CSARGTSSYEQYF.

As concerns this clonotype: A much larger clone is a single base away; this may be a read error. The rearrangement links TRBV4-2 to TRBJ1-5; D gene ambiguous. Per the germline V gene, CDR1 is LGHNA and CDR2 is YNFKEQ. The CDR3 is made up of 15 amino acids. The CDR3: CASSQEEYSNQPRHF. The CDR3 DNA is TGTGCCAGCAGCCAAGAGGAGTATAGCAATCAGCCCCGGCATTTT.

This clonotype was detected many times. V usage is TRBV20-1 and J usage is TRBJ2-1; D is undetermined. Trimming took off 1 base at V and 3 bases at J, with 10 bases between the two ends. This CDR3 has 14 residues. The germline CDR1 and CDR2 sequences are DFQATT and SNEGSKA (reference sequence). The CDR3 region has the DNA TGCAGTGCTAGAGTAAGCCAGAACTACAATGAGCAGTTCTTC. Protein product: CSARVSQNYNEQFF.

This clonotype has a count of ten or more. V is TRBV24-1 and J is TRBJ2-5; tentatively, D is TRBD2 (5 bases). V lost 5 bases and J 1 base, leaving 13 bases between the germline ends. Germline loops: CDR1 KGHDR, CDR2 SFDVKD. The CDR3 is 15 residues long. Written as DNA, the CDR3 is TGTGCCACCAGTGCCCCGGACTGGTCCCAAGAGACCCAGTACTTC. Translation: CATSAPDWSQETQYF.

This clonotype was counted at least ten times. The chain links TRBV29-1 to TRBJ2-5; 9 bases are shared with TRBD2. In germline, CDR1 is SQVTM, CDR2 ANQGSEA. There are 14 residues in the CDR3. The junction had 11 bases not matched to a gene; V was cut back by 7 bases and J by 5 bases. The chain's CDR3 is CSARLSGGLETQYF. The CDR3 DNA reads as TGCAGCGCCAGACTTAGCGGGGGATTGGAGACCCAGTACTTC. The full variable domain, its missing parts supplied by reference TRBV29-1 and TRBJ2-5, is SAVISQKPSRDICQRGTSLTIQCQVDSQVTMMFWYRQQPGQSLTLIATANQGSEATYESGFVIDKFPISRPNLTFSTLTVSNMSPEDSSIYLCSARLSGGLETQYFGPGTRLLVL.

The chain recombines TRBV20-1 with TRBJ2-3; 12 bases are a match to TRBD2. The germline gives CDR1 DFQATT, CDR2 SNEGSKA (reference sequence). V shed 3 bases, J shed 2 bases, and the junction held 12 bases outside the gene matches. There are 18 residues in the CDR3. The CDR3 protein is CSASPTSGSWFFTDTQYF. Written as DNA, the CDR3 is TGCAGTGCTAGCCCGACTAGCGGGAGCTGGTTCTTCACAGATACGCAGTATTTT.

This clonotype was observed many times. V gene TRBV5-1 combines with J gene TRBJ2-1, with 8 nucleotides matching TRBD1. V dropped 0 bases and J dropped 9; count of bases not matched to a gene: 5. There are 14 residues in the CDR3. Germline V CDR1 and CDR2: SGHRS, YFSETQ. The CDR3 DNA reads TGCGCCAGCAGCTTGGTGGGCAGGGGGCCTGAGCAGTTCTTC. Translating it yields CASSLVGRGPEQFF.

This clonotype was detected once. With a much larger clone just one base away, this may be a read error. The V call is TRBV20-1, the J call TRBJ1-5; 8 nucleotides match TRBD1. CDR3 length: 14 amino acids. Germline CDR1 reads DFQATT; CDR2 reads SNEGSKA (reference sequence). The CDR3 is CSASADRVNRPQHF. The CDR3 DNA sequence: TGCAGTGCTAGCGCGGACAGGGTAAATCGGCCCCAGCATTTT.

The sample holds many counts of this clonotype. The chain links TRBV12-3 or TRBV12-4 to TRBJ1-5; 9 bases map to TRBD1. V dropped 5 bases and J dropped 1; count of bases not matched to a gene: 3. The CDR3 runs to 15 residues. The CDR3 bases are TGTGCCAGCAGTCCCGGGACAGGGAGCAATCAGCCCCAGCATTTT. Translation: CASSPGTGSNQPQHF.

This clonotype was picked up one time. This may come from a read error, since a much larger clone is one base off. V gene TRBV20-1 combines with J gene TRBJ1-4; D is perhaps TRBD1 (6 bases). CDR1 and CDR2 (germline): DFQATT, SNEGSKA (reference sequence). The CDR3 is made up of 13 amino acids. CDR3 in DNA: TGCAGTGCTAGCTCACAGGGAGAAGAAAAACCGTTTTTT. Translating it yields CSASSQGEEKPFF.

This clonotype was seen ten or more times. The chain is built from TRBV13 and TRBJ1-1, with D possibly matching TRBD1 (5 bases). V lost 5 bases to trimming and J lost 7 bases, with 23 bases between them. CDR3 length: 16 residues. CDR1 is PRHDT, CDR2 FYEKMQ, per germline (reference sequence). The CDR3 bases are TGTGCCAGCAGCCAGCTAGGGGCCCCCGCGCGTAATGAAGCTTTCTTT. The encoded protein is CASSQLGAPARNEAFF.

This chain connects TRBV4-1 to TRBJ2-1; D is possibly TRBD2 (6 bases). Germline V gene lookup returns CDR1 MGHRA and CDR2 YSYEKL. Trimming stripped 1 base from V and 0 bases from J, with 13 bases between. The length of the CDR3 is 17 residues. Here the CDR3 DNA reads TGCGCCAGCAGCCAAGCGGGACTTCGGAGCTCCTACAATGAGCAGTTCTTC. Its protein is CASSQAGLRSSYNEQFF.

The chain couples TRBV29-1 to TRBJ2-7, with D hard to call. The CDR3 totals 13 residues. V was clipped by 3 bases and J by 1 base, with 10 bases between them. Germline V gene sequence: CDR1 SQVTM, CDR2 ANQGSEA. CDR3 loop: CSVEEPASYEQYF. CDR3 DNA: TGCAGCGTTGAGGAGCCCGCATCCTACGAGCAGTACTTC.

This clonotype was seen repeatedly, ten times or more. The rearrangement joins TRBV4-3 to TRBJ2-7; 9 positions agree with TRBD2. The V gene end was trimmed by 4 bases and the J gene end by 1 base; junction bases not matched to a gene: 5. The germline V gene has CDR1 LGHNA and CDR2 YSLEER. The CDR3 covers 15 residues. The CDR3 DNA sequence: TGCGCCAGCAGCCGTTCTAGCGGGGCTTCCTACGAGCAGTACTTC. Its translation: CASSRSSGASYEQYF.